This T cell receptor beta chain was obtained from a study of cytomegalovirus exposure and HLA in healthy donors. Both 60 Vbeta primers and 13 Jbeta primers went into the PCR. Measured with immunoSEQ multiplex PCR; TCRdb has only the in-frame clones, and not every one. The table includes 120,000 or so clones, about four fifths detected once. Germline CDR1 reads SEHNR; CDR2 reads FQNEAQ (reference sequence). Trimming took off 8 bases at V and 7 bases at J, with 12 bases between the two ends. The CDR3 has 11 amino acids. Likely unrecorded immune exposures existed in these nominally healthy donors. The gene calls are TRBV7-9 and TRBJ2-7, with D perhaps TRBD2 (5 bases). Sample: PBMCs. This TCR was recovered from a woman aged 40 to 49 in good health and CMV-seropositive. The CDR3 is CASGVGREQYF. CDR3 bases: TGTGCCAGCGGGGTGGGGAGAGAGCAGTACTTC.